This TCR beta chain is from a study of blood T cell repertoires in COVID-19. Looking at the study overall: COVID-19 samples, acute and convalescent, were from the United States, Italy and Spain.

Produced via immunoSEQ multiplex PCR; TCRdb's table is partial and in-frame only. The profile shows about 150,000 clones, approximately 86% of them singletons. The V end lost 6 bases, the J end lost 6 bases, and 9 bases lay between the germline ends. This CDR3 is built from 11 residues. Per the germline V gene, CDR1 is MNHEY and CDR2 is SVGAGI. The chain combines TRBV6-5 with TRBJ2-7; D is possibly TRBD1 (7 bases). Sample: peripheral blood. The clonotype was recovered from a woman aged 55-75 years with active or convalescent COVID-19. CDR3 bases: TGTGCCAGCAGCCAGGGGGGCGAGCAGTACTTC. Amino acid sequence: CASSQGGEQYF.